A single sample is the source of the 18 T cell receptor beta chains below, sequenced in a study of shared clonotypes between healthy human individuals. The protocol was immunoSEQ multiplex PCR, while the TCRdb copy is restricted to in-frame clones and leaves out a portion. Seen here are about 2 million clones, approximately 94% observed once, and the top ten hold around 1%. Naive-designated CD8 cells lacked CD45RO, were positively enriched for CCR7, and omitted terminally differentiated effector memory CD45RA+ cells. Sequenced: naive CD8+ T cells sorted from blood. The source of these receptors is a man younger than 35 in good health.

This chain's CDR3 is CASSDGSLEEKLFF. The CDR3 bases are TGTGCCAGCAGCGACGGGAGTTTGGAAGAAAAACTGTTTTTT. The chain has TRBV9 and TRBJ1-4; D is unclear. Germline V gene data show CDR1 as SGDLS and CDR2 as YYNGEE. This CDR3 contains 14 residues. Trimming removed 3 bases at V and 8 bases at J, with 14 bases between.

The J gene is TRBJ2-2, the V gene TRBV9; 7 bases match TRBD2. Germline values: CDR1 SGDLS, CDR2 YYNGEE. Trimming removed 3 bases from V and 0 bases from J; junction bases left unmatched: 2. This CDR3 region has 15 residues. This CDR3 is CASSEGLSNTGELFF. The CDR3 DNA reads as TGTGCCAGCAGCGAGGGACTATCGAACACCGGGGAGCTGTTTTTT.

The CDR3 region has the DNA TGCGCCAGCAGCCAAGAAAGGAACCCGGCATACGAGCAGTACTTC. Its translation: CASSQERNPAYEQYF. The chain has TRBV4-1 and TRBJ2-7; D gene unclear. Germline assignment: CDR1 MGHRA and CDR2 YSYEKL. Trimming removed 0 bases from V and 4 bases from J, with 13 bases in between. The CDR3 has 15 amino acids.

This clone appeared a few times. The CDR3 loop reads CSVERDRGAEAFF. DNA of the CDR3: TGCAGCGTTGAGCGGGACAGGGGGGCTGAAGCTTTCTTT. This chain uses TRBV29-1 with TRBJ1-1; 11 nucleotides match TRBD1. V lost 3 bases, J lost 6 bases, and 3 bases stayed unmatched. The V gene's germline CDR1 is SQVTM and CDR2 ANQGSEA. The CDR3 consists of 13 residues.

The chain carries TRBV13 and TRBJ2-7; 7 nucleotides agree with TRBD1. Germline assignment: CDR1 PRHDT and CDR2 FYEKMQ (reference sequence). Trimming took 2 bases from V and 2 from J; bases not matched to a gene: 3. This CDR3 comprises 14 residues. CDR3 coding DNA: TGTGCCAGCAGCTTACTAGGGGGCACCTACGAGCAGTACTTC. It translates to CASSLLGGTYEQYF.

Note on this clone: This same CDR3 is encoded by further DNA sequences in the sample. The J gene is TRBJ2-1, the V gene TRBV27; no firm D call. Germline CDR1 MNHEY, CDR2 SMNVEV (reference sequence). This CDR3 is built from 14 residues. V shed 5 bases and J shed 0 bases, with 8 bases lying between them. CDR3 sequence reads: CASSPGSSYNEQFF. The CDR3 DNA is TGTGCCAGCAGTCCGGGTAGCTCCTACAATGAGCAGTTCTTC.

The table lists this clone with a count of one. This chain connects TRBV4-1 to TRBJ2-7; D is tentatively TRBD1 or TRBD2 (5 bases each). The CDR3 runs to 15 residues. Trimming took off 0 bases at V and 2 bases at J, with 11 bases between the two ends. In germline, CDR1 is MGHRA, CDR2 YSYEKL. This chain's CDR3 is CASSQEPGATYEQYF. CDR3 coding DNA: TGCGCCAGCAGCCAAGAACCCGGGGCGACCTACGAGCAGTACTTC.

The chain has TRBV27 and TRBJ2-1; TRBD2 matches 9 bases. The CDR3 covers 13 residues. CDR1 and CDR2 from the germline V gene are MNHEY and SMNVEV (reference sequence). Trimming at V came to 5 bases and at J to 6 bases, leaving 2 bases not matched to a gene. DNA for the CDR3: TGTGCCAGCAGTCAGGGACTAGCCAATGAGCAGTTCTTC. This translates into CASSQGLANEQFF.

This clone was counted once. The gene calls are TRBV7-9 and TRBJ2-5; D is possibly TRBD1 (5 bases). The CDR3 is 14 amino acids. Trimming left V 5 bases short and J 2 bases short, with 12 bases between. Germline lookup yields CDR1 SEHNR and CDR2 FQNEAQ (reference sequence). The CDR3 loop is CASSHDSLQETQYF. The CDR3 bases are TGTGCCAGCAGCCATGACAGCCTACAAGAGACCCAGTACTTC.

The chain carries TRBV28 and TRBJ2-7; D not resolved. Trimming stripped 4 bases from V and 2 bases from J, with 12 bases between. The CDR3 loop spans 14 amino acids. The V gene's germline CDR1 is MDHEN and CDR2 SYDVKM. The CDR3 coding sequence is TGTGCCAGCAGTTACAGAGAAAAGACCTACGAGCAGTACTTC. Protein: CASSYREKTYEQYF.

The rearrangement links TRBV7-9 to TRBJ2-1, with TRBD2 identical over 11 bases. CDR1 SEHNR and CDR2 FQNEAQ come from the germline V gene (reference sequence). This CDR3 contains 15 residues. J gave up 8 bases and V 6 bases, and 9 bases lay outside the gene matches. This CDR3 reads CASRPLAGGPDEQFF. The CDR3 bases are TGTGCCAGCAGGCCCCTAGCGGGGGGCCCGGATGAGCAGTTCTTC. Full variable domain (remainder filled in from reference TRBV7-9 and TRBJ2-1): DTGVSQNPRHKITKRGQNVTFRCDPISEHNRLYWYRQTLGQGPEFLTYFQNEAQLEKSRLLSDRFSAERPKGSFSTLEIQRTEQGDSAMYLCASRPLAGGPDEQFFGPGTRLTVL.

This rearrangement joins TRBV19 to TRBJ2-1; no reliable D call. This CDR3 region has 13 residues. CDR1 and CDR2 (germline): LNHDA, SQIVND (reference sequence). Trimming removed 3 bases from V and 5 bases from J, with 8 bases in between. The CDR3 loop is CASSMTSHNEQFF. The DNA for the CDR3 is TGTGCCAGTAGTATGACCAGTCACAATGAGCAGTTCTTC.

J is TRBJ2-1 and V is TRBV13; D uncertain. CDR1 is PRHDT, CDR2 FYEKMQ, per germline (reference sequence). The CDR3 is 13 residues long. Deletions cut 2 bases from V and 5 bases from J, with 7 bases between. The DNA for the CDR3 is TGTGCCAGCAGCTTAAGGGCCAACAATGAGCAGTTCTTC. Translating it yields CASSLRANNEQFF.

The chain carries TRBV10-3 and TRBJ2-4; D is ambiguous. Germline CDR1 is ENHRY and CDR2 is SYGVKD. V was clipped by 7 bases and J by 1 base, with 14 bases between them. The CDR3 totals 15 residues. CDR3 coding DNA: TGTGCCATCAAGTACGACGACGGTGCCAAAAACATTCAGTACTTC. Translation: CAIKYDDGAKNIQYF.

The chain's CDR3 is CAASSGLTDTQYF. CDR3 bases: TGTGCCGCCTCTAGCGGACTCACAGATACGCAGTATTTT. The chain couples TRBV9 to TRBJ2-3; TRBD2 matches 7 bases. Germline V CDR1 and CDR2: SGDLS, YYNGEE. Germline trimming cut 10 bases from V and 2 bases from J; bases unmatched to any gene: 7. The CDR3 covers 13 residues.

The genes are TRBV7-2 and TRBJ2-7, with TRBD2 matching 8 bases. With 0 bases clipped from V and 3 bases from J, the junction kept 4 bases outside the gene matches. CDR1 and CDR2 from the germline V gene are SGHTA and FQGNSA. This CDR3 contains 15 residues. CDR3 coding DNA: TGTGCCAGCAGCTTAGCAGCGGGAGAAATCTACGAGCAGTACTTC. It codes for CASSLAAGEIYEQYF.

CDR3 DNA sequence: TGCGCCAGCAGCCAAGCAGGTGAGAACGAGCAGTACTTC. It is translated as CASSQAGENEQYF. This chain uses TRBV4-1 with TRBJ2-7; D is uncertain. The CDR3 totals 13 residues. Trimming cost V 1 base and J 5 bases, with 9 bases left between them. Germline lookup yields CDR1 MGHRA and CDR2 YSYEKL.

V and J are TRBV11-3 and TRBJ2-2; D uncertain. CDR3 length: 16 amino acids. Germline loops: CDR1 SGHNT, CDR2 YENEEA. V was cut by 5 bases and J by 3 bases, with 16 bases left in between. This chain's CDR3 is CASSQGPQTYTGELFF. The CDR3 nucleotides are TGTGCCAGCAGCCAAGGACCGCAAACTTACACCGGGGAGCTGTTTTTT.